Listed here are 3 T cell receptor beta chains from one sample, sequenced in a study of shared clonotypes between healthy human individuals. The naive CD8 subset, CD45RO-negative cells positively selected for CCR7, excluded terminally differentiated effector memory CD45RA+ cells. Profiled with immunoSEQ multiplex PCR; TCRdb holds only in-frame clones, not every one. The sample carries 1.5 million to 2.5 million clones, about 95% recorded once. The sample was naive CD8+ T cells sorted from blood. The origin of the receptors is a young man in good health.

The J gene is TRBJ2-1, the V gene TRBV6-5, with D tentatively TRBD2 (6 bases). V was clipped by 3 bases and J by 1 base, with 13 bases between them. Germline V gives CDR1 MNHEY, CDR2 SVGAGI. The CDR3 is made up of 16 amino acids. The CDR3 coding sequence is TGTGCCAGCAGTTATGCGGCTAGCGAATCCTACAATGAGCAGTTCTTC. Residues: CASSYAASESYNEQFF.

J is TRBJ2-2 and V is TRBV7-6; D possibly uses TRBD1 or TRBD2 (5 bases each). Germline V CDR1 and CDR2: SGHVS, FNYEAQ. V lost 5 bases and J 4 bases, leaving 14 bases between the germline ends. This CDR3 region has 15 residues. The CDR3: CASSPGTLGTGELFF. As DNA, the CDR3 is TGTGCCAGCAGCCCTGGGACCCTGGGCACCGGGGAGCTGTTTTTT.

This chain joins TRBV5-6 and TRBJ2-7, with D possibly being TRBD2 (5 bases). Germline CDR1 is SGHDT and CDR2 is YYEEEE. This CDR3 spans 15 amino acids. With 3 bases removed from V and 2 bases from J, the gap between germline ends came to 15 bases. Written as DNA, the CDR3 is TGTGCCAGCAGCTCGGCGGGCTTCGGGGCCTACGAGCAGTACTTC. Protein sequence: CASSSAGFGAYEQYF.